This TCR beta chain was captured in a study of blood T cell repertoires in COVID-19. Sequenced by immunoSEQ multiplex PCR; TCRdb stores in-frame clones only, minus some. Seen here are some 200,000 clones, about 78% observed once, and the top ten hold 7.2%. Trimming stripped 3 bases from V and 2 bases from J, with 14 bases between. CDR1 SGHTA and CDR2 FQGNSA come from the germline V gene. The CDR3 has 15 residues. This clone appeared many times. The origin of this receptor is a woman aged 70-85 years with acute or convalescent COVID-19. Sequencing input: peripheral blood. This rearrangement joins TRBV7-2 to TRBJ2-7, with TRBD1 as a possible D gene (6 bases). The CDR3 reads CASSLDSTYPYEQYF. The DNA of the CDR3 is TGTGCCAGCAGCTTGGACAGCACCTATCCCTACGAGCAGTACTTC.